This T cell receptor (beta chain) was retrieved from a study of monozygotic twins with cystic fibrosis. At the level of the study: Library input was about 3 micrograms of fragmented DNA, with 15 PCR cycles.

Germline V gives CDR1 WNHNN, CDR2 SYGVQD (reference sequence). V lost 2 bases and J 7 bases, leaving 24 bases between the germline ends. CDR3 length: 18 residues. Comment on this clone: Its antigen remains unidentified.

TCRdb's table, derived via immunoSEQ multiplex PCR, lists solely in-frame clones and lacks some. The sample contains roughly 15,000 clones, approximately 92% of which appear only once. Study-wide results and caveats: J usage was most co-twin-similar in 8 of 16 pairs, V in 13. Shared CDR3 numbers were not associated with age, concordance or severity. Monozygotic CF twins shared more identical nucleotide clonotypes than unrelated patients.

V gene TRBV10-1 combines with J gene TRBJ2-1; D might be TRBD1 or TRBD2, each matching 6 bases. The sequence was collected from a girl aged 2 to 10 with cystic fibrosis. Input material: blood. CDR3: CASSERVTKRGAFNEQFF. CDR3 DNA: TGCGCCAGCAGTGAGAGAGTTACGAAGAGGGGGGCGTTTAATGAGCAGTTCTTC.